This T cell receptor (beta chain) was recorded in a study of PD-L1 blockade in urothelial cancer. Time point given: peripheral blood 6 weeks after treatment start. J was trimmed by 3 bases and V by 3 bases; bases with no gene match: 10. Germline-derived CDR1 and CDR2 are MDHEN and SYDVKM. This CDR3 has 16 residues. Profiled with immunoSEQ multiplex PCR; TCRdb holds only in-frame clones, not every one. The sample yields some 110,000 clones, about 89% seen once. This specimen was PBMCs, taken around atezolizumab (anti-PD-L1) treatment. The chain uses TRBV28 and TRBJ1-2, with TRBD1 matching 7 bases. The origin of this receptor is a man aged 55-75 years with urothelial cancer. CDR3 nucleotides: TGTGCCAGCAGTTTGGCCGCCGGGACAGCAGACTATGGCTACACCTTC. Protein product: CASSLAAGTADYGYTF.